The following is a T cell receptor beta chain sequence with its context. Its antigen has not been determined. No quality values exist for individual bases; no much larger clone is one base distant. Full-length TCR variable regions were amplified by 5' RACE PCR with constant-region reverse primers, and semi-nested PCR with Nested Universal Primer A was subsequently performed. Using the ReliaPrep RNA Cell Miniprep System, total RNA was extracted, and the SMARTer RACE 5'/3' Kit was then used to reverse transcribe the RNA into 5'RACE-ready cDNA. Multiplex adaptors were used to barcode full-length TCR alpha and beta libraries, and the barcoded libraries were sequenced on an Illumina MiSeq. In the authors' own workflow: For each of nine subset-tissue groups, sequencing data from the five patients were pooled, and the groups were compared by unsupervised clustering of TCR gene usage. Repertoire similarity was calculated with the Morisita-Horn index, weighting shared sequences by their contribution to each repertoire. Clones were called with MiXCR by TCRdb after fastp trimmed the public reads at Q25, and only in-frame beta chains were retained. Entries that share a CDR3 protein sequence are merged under the most common genes and DNA. The V and J calls shown here were made by TCRdb, not taken from the authors' results. This sample gives about 41,000 distinct CDR3 sequences in total; roughly 27% of them show up just once. The ten top clones hold around 3.5% of the sample.

The CDR3 runs 11 residues from the cysteine to the phenylalanine. Solely the CDR3 DNA is kept, with 33 bases framed from the first base. V and J are truncated by 2 bases and 3 bases respectively, leaving an intervening sequence of 1 base. This entry comes from a study (dated by TCRdb to 2014 to 2015). Describing the broader study: The study examined whether tumor-infiltrating Tregs in breast cancer are drawn from blood Tregs or arise in situ by conversion from other CD4+ T cell subsets. The research as a whole found: Tumor memory CD4+ T cell TCR gene usage clustered with blood and lymph node memory CD4+ cells and lymph node naive CD4+ cells. Rather than covering whole repertoires, validation in the larger cohort was restricted to a single TCR beta V-J rearrangement. The greatest overlap of tumor-infiltrating Treg TCR alpha and beta sequences was observed with tumor naive CD4+ T cells, followed by blood naive CD4+ T cells.

Memory CD4+ T cells were isolated as CD4+CD45RO+CD25- cells. Tregs, naive and memory CD4+ T cells from tumor, blood and ipsilateral draining lymph nodes of a handful of breast cancer patients underwent full-length TCR alpha and beta sequencing. Tumor tissue, along with lymph nodes from ipsilateral axillary dissection, was perfused with PBS, minced, and then digested using collagenase I and hyaluronidase. Mononuclear cells from lymph nodes or over 45 ml of peripheral blood were isolated by Ficoll density gradient centrifugation. A purity exceeding 90% was confirmed by FACS for the sorted cell populations.

The clonotype comes from a female donor with breast cancer. The rearrangement joined TRBV12-3 or TRBV12-4 to TRBJ2-5; no D gene is confidently identified. The source material was memory CD4+ T cells sorted from a lymph node. This specimen's cell subset or site label, per the study, means: memory CD4+ T cells, CD4+CD45RO+CD25-. The CDR3 in this case is CASSLKETQYF. Here is the DNA: TGTGCCAGCAGTTTAAAAGAGACCCAGTACTTC.